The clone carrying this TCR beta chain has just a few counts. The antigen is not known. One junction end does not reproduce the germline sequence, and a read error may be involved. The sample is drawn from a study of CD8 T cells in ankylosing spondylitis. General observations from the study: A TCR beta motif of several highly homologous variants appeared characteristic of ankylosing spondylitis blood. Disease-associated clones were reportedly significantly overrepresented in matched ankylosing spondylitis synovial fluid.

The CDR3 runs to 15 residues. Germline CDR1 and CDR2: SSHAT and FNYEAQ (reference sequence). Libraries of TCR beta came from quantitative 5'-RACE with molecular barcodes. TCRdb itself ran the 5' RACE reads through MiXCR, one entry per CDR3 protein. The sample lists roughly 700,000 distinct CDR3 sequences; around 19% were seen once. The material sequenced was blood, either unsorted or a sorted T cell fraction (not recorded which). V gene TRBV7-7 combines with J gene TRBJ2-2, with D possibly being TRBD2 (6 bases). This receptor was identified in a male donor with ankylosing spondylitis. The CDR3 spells CASSLLSEGAGELFF. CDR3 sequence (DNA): TGTGCTAGCAGCTTACTATCGGAGGGCGCCGGGGAGCTGTTTTTT.